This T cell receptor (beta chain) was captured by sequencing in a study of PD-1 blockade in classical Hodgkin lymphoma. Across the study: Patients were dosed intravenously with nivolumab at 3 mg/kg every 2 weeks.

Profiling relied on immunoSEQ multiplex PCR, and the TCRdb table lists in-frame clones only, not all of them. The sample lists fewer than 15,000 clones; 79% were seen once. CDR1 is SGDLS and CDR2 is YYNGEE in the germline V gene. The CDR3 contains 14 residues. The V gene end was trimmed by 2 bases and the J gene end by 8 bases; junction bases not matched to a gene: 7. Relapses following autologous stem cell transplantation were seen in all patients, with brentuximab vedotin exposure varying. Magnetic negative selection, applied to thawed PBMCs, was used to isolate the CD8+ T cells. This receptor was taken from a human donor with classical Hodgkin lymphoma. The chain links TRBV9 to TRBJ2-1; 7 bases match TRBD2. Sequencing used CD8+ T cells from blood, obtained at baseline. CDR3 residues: CASSVGGGSDEQFF. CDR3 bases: TGTGCCAGCAGCGTGGGGGGAGGGAGTGATGAGCAGTTCTTC.